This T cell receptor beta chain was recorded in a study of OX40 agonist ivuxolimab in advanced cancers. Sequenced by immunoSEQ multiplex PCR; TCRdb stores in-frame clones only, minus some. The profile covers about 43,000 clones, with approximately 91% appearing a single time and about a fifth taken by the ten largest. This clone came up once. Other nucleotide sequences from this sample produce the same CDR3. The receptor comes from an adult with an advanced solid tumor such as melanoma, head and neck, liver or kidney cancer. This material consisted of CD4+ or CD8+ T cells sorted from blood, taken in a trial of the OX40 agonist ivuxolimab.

CDR3 in DNA: TGTGCCAGCAGCTTACTGGCACCTCGGTACGAGCAGTACTTC. Protein sequence: CASSLLAPRYEQYF. The rearrangement uses TRBV7-8 and TRBJ2-7; no definite D call. V was trimmed by 2 bases and J by 4 bases, leaving 12 bases between them. CDR3 length: 14 amino acids. Germline CDR1 SGHVS, CDR2 FQNEAQ.